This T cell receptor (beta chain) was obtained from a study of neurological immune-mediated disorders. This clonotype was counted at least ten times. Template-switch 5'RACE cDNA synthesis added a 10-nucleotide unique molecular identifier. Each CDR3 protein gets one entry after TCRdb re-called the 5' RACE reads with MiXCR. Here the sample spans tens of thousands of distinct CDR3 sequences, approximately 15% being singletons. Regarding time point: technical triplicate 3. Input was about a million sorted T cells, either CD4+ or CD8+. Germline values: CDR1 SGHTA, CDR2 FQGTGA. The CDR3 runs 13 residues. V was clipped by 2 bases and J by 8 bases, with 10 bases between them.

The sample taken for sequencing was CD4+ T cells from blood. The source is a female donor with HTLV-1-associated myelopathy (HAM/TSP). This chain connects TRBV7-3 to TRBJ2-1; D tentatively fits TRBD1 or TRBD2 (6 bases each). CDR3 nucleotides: TGTGCCAGCAGCTTAGGGGGGCGGGATGAGCAGTTCTTC. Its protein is CASSLGGRDEQFF.